This TCR beta chain was recovered during a study of cytotoxic CD8 clonotypes in ibrutinib-treated CLL. The overall study: Across the patients, roughly ten were relapsed/refractory, 15 treatment-naive and fewer than 18 IGHV unmutated. Average yields of approximately 230,000 productive templates and 75,000 to 100,000 productive rearrangements characterized the samples. Broader study findings: Increased clonality at ibrutinib response gave way to a return toward baseline at progression.

Data came from immunoSEQ multiplex PCR; TCRdb stores just in-frame clones and leaves some out. Found here are around 150,000 clones, roughly four fifths of them singletons; the top ten hold roughly 2%. Cryopreserved PBMCs supplied roughly 2.1 micrograms of genomic DNA for TCR beta libraries. About this clone: Its target is unknown.

The V gene lost 1 base and the J gene lost 1 base, with 4 bases spanning the gap. Germline CDR1 MNHNS, CDR2 SASEGT. The CDR3 consists of 13 residues. The gene calls are TRBV6-1 and TRBJ2-5; no reliable D call. The TCR originated in a human donor with chronic lymphocytic leukemia. Material: PBMCs, obtained after 12 months of ibrutinib treatment. The CDR3 DNA reads TGTGCCAGCAGTGAAGACAGCCAAGAGACCCAGTACTTC. Translation gives CASSEDSQETQYF.